The 28 T cell receptor beta chains below were found in one sample sequenced in a study of beta chain features in type 1 diabetes. What was sequenced were expressed TCRB transcripts, since all of the isolated RNA had been reverse transcribed. Produced via immunoSEQ multiplex PCR; TCRdb's table is partial and in-frame only. The sample lists about 700,000 clones, 13% occurring once. General observations from the study: Moderate but significant shortening of TCRB CDR3s was recorded in all four CD4+ subsets from Type 1 diabetes patients.

No cognate antigen is known for these TCRs. Source material: naive CD4+ T cells from blood. The receptors derive from a man aged 18-30 years with type 1 diabetes.

CDR3 in amino acids: CAISEGGDNQPQHF. CDR3 nucleotides: TGTGCCATCAGTGAAGGAGGGGACAATCAGCCCCAGCATTTT. The rearrangement joins TRBV10-3 to TRBJ1-5; perhaps TRBD1 as D (5 bases). Trimming cost V 3 bases and J 3 bases, with 9 bases left between them. Germline V gives CDR1 ENHRY, CDR2 SYGVKD. This CDR3 is built from 14 residues.

This clone was recorded only once. The CDR3 reads CASSPSAAGTHEQYF. DNA for the CDR3: TGCGCCAGCAGCCCATCTGCGGCAGGGACTCACGAGCAGTACTTC. The chain uses TRBV5-1 and TRBJ2-7; TRBD2 might be the D (6 bases). The CDR3 runs 15 residues. The germline CDR1 and CDR2 sequences are SGHRS and YFSETQ. Trimming cost V 4 bases and J 5 bases, with 19 bases left between them.

A few counts support this clone. The chain joins TRBV30 to TRBJ2-7; no clear D. This CDR3 is built from 13 residues. Trimming stripped 4 bases from V and 2 bases from J, with 12 bases between. In germline, CDR1 is GTSNPN, CDR2 SVGIG (reference sequence). The CDR3 loop is CAWKGQSPYEQYF. CDR3 bases: TGTGCCTGGAAAGGGCAGAGCCCCTACGAGCAGTACTTC.

Here the CDR3 DNA reads TGTGCCAGCAGCTTAGAAGCTTTCTTT. This gives the protein CASSLEAFF. This chain joins TRBV7-2 and TRBJ1-1; no reliable D call. Germline lookup yields CDR1 SGHTA and CDR2 FQGNSA. The CDR3 has 9 amino acids. The V gene lost 1 base and the J gene lost 9 bases, with 0 bases spanning the gap.

The chain recombines TRBV9 with TRBJ1-4; TRBD1 matches 10 bases. Per the germline V gene, CDR1 is SGDLS and CDR2 is YYNGEE. With V trimmed by 3 bases and J by 7 bases, 6 bases remained unmatched. The CDR3 loop spans 15 amino acids. The chain's CDR3 is CASSGSGTGAEKLFF. DNA for the CDR3: TGTGCCAGCAGCGGAAGCGGGACAGGGGCTGAAAAACTGTTTTTT.

This clone was seen a few times. The chain links TRBV20-1 to TRBJ2-7; 7 bases agree with TRBD1. This CDR3 region has 11 residues. Germline lookup yields CDR1 DFQATT and CDR2 SNEGSKA (reference sequence). The junction had 3 bases not matched to a gene; V was cut back by 6 bases and J by 4 bases. The CDR3 DNA reads as TGCAGTGCCAAGGGGGCTTACGAGCAGTACTTC. Translated, it gives CSAKGAYEQYF.

This clone was recorded a few times. J is TRBJ1-5 and V is TRBV6-6, with D perhaps TRBD1 (6 bases). V was pared by 8 bases and J by 7 bases, with 24 bases between. Looked up from germline, CDR1 is MNHNY and CDR2 is SVGAGI (reference sequence). This CDR3 has 16 amino acids. The CDR3 loop is CASASGTYRKEQPQHF. As DNA, the CDR3 is TGTGCCAGCGCGTCTGGGACATACAGAAAAGAGCAGCCCCAGCATTTT.

This chain joins TRBV5-1 and TRBJ2-7, with D maybe TRBD1 (5 bases). Germline loops: CDR1 SGHRS, CDR2 YFSETQ. Trimming cost V 0 bases and J 4 bases, with 14 bases left between them. The CDR3 loop spans 15 amino acids. CDR3 nucleotides: TGCGCCAGCAGCTTGGTTCAGGGCGGCGGATACGAGCAGTACTTC. Protein product: CASSLVQGGGYEQYF.

This clone came up a few times. V is TRBV7-8 and J is TRBJ1-4; 7 nucleotides agree with TRBD1. CDR1 is SGHVS, CDR2 FQNEAQ, per germline. V dropped 5 bases and J dropped 7; count of bases not matched to a gene: 10. CDR3 length equals 15 residues. The CDR3 DNA reads TGTGCCAGCAGCCCTCAGACAGGGATGGGTGAAAAACTGTTTTTT. Translated, it gives CASSPQTGMGEKLFF.

The V gene is TRBV6-6, the J gene TRBJ2-7; tentative D call: TRBD1 (7 bases). The CDR3 loop spans 13 amino acids. Germline lookup yields CDR1 MNHNY and CDR2 SVGAGI (reference sequence). With 10 bases removed from V and 4 bases from J, the gap between germline ends came to 17 bases. As DNA, the CDR3 is TGTGCCACCACGGGGGACAGCCTATACGAGCAGTACTTC. It encodes CATTGDSLYEQYF.

This clone turned up a few times. The chain is built from TRBV16 and TRBJ1-2, with D unresolved. The length of the CDR3 is 14 residues. Germline V CDR1 and CDR2: KGHSY, FQNENV. Trimming took off 0 bases at V and 8 bases at J, with 13 bases between the two ends. The CDR3 sequence is CASSQSDAPGGYTF. The CDR3 DNA reads TGTGCCAGCAGCCAATCAGACGCCCCGGGGGGCTACACCTTC.

This clone has just a few counts. The chain carries TRBV28 and TRBJ2-1; 9 bases are a match to TRBD1. The trim removed 5 bases at V and 5 bases at J, leaving 13 bases unmatched. The germline gives CDR1 MDHEN, CDR2 SYDVKM. This CDR3 region has 17 residues. CDR3 in amino acids: CASSPPRTGVSHNEQFF. The CDR3 DNA reads as TGTGCCAGCAGTCCACCCAGGACAGGGGTTTCCCACAATGAGCAGTTCTTC.

V gene TRBV5-1 combines with J gene TRBJ2-5; TRBD1 aligns across 7 bases. Germline V gene lookup returns CDR1 SGHRS and CDR2 YFSETQ. The junction had 9 bases not matched to a gene; V was cut back by 3 bases and J by 4 bases. The CDR3 spans 15 residues. CDR3 protein: CASSSETGWIETQYF. DNA of the CDR3: TGCGCCAGCAGCTCCGAGACAGGGTGGATAGAGACCCAGTACTTC.

V gene TRBV28 combines with J gene TRBJ2-3; 9 bases are a match to TRBD1. Germline CDR1 is MDHEN and CDR2 is SYDVKM. The CDR3 runs to 15 residues. The ends lost 6 bases at V and 7 bases at J; junction bases unmatched: 11. The CDR3: CASSTPGQGANTQYF. DNA of the CDR3: TGTGCCAGCAGCACCCCGGGACAGGGCGCGAATACGCAGTATTTT.

This chain links TRBV6-5 with TRBJ1-6, with 8 positions matching TRBD1. Germline CDR1 reads MNHEY; CDR2 reads SVGAGI. The CDR3 covers 15 residues. V lost 0 bases, J lost 8 bases, and 3 bases stayed unmatched. The CDR3 region is CASSYSAGGDSPLHF. In DNA, the CDR3 is TGTGCCAGCAGTTACTCAGCAGGGGGCGATTCACCCCTCCACTTT.

The chain uses TRBV30 and TRBJ1-3; D call uncertain. Germline lookup yields CDR1 GTSNPN and CDR2 SVGIG (reference sequence). The CDR3 length is 13 residues. With 2 bases removed from V and 3 bases from J, the gap between germline ends came to 8 bases. CDR3 residues: CAWSSGFGNTIYF. CDR3 coding DNA: TGTGCCTGGAGTTCCGGTTTTGGAAACACCATATATTTT.

This clone was observed a handful of times. This chain links TRBV30 with TRBJ1-1; D possibly corresponds to TRBD1 (6 bases). The CDR3 totals 14 residues. The V and J ends lost 3 bases and 1 base respectively, with 12 bases between them. CDR1 and CDR2 from the germline V gene are GTSNPN and SVGIG (reference sequence). This chain's CDR3 is CAWSQGIPNTEAFF. CDR3 sequence (DNA): TGTGCCTGGAGCCAGGGGATTCCGAACACTGAAGCTTTCTTT.

The chain joins TRBV29-1 to TRBJ2-2; TRBD1 agrees at 12 bases. Germline assignment: CDR1 SQVTM and CDR2 ANQGSEA. The CDR3 consists of 17 residues. J was trimmed by 5 bases and V by 6 bases; bases with no gene match: 13. The CDR3 region has the DNA TGCAGCGTCATTGCCGGGACAGGGGGCAGATGGACCGGGGAGCTGTTTTTT. Protein: CSVIAGTGGRWTGELFF.

The rearrangement links TRBV9 to TRBJ2-3; D call uncertain. The CDR3 runs to 14 residues. CDR1 and CDR2 (germline): SGDLS, YYNGEE. Trimming shortened V by 0 bases and J by 6 bases, and 11 bases separated the two germline ends. The CDR3 reads CASSVADTPDTQYF. The CDR3 nucleotides are TGTGCCAGCAGCGTAGCCGACACCCCGGATACGCAGTATTTT. Complete variable domain (other parts from reference TRBV9 and TRBJ2-3): DSGVTQTPKHLITATGQRVTLRCSPRSGDLSVYWYQQSLDQGLQFLIQYYNGEERAKGNILERFSAQQFPDLHSELNLSSLELGDSALYFCASSVADTPDTQYFGPGTRLTVL.

The genes are TRBV5-4 and TRBJ2-5, with a weak D call TRBD2 (5 bases). Germline-derived CDR1 and CDR2 are SGHNT and YYREEE (reference sequence). This CDR3 has 15 amino acids. The ends were cut back, 4 bases at V and 4 bases at J, with 17 bases in the middle. For the CDR3, the DNA is TGTGCCAGCAGCAGCCGGCAGGCCGCGGGAGAGACCCAGTACTTC. It yields the protein CASSSRQAAGETQYF.

This rearrangement joins TRBV18 to TRBJ2-5; TRBD2 agrees at 10 bases. The CDR3 sequence is 16 residues long. The germline gives CDR1 KGHSH, CDR2 LQKENI. Trimming at V came to 8 bases and at J to 2 bases, leaving 11 bases not matched to a gene. The CDR3 region is CASRGSGGAMQETQYF. The CDR3 nucleotides are TGTGCCAGCCGCGGCAGCGGGGGGGCCATGCAAGAGACCCAGTACTTC.

The chain carries TRBV5-1 and TRBJ2-3; D is unresolved. Germline V gene sequence: CDR1 SGHRS, CDR2 YFSETQ. Between the trimmed V and J ends, which lost 1 base and 6 bases, there was a span of 6 bases. CDR3 length: 12 residues. This CDR3 is CASSLKGDTQYF. In DNA form, the CDR3 reads TGCGCCAGCAGCTTGAAAGGGGATACGCAGTATTTT.

The CDR3 is CASSPTGATEAFF. CDR3 sequence (DNA): TGCGCCAGCAGCCCTACCGGGGCGACTGAAGCTTTCTTT. The chain carries TRBV5-1 and TRBJ1-1; perhaps TRBD1 as D (5 bases). V lost 4 bases, J lost 5 bases, and 12 bases lay in between. This CDR3 comprises 13 residues. The germline gives CDR1 SGHRS, CDR2 YFSETQ.

There are a few counts of this clone. Other DNA sequences from this sample encode an identical CDR3 as well. The V gene is TRBV7-9, the J gene TRBJ2-6; TRBD1 aligns across 7 bases. V lost 0 bases to trimming and J lost 0 bases; unmatched junction nucleotides: 2. The CDR3 has 17 residues. CDR1 is SEHNR, CDR2 FQNEAQ, per germline (reference sequence). The CDR3 nucleotides read TGTGCCAGCAGCTTAGCGGGACAGAGCTCTGGGGCCAACGTCCTGACTTTC. Protein sequence: CASSLAGQSSGANVLTF.

This clone was observed a few times. The gene calls are TRBV14 and TRBJ2-7; 8 bases map to TRBD1. Trimming at V came to 4 bases and at J to 0 bases, leaving 8 bases not matched to a gene. The CDR3 has 16 amino acids. Germline lookup yields CDR1 SGHDN and CDR2 FVKESK. CDR3: CASSLFGTGLSYEQYF. CDR3 sequence (DNA): TGTGCCAGCAGCCTCTTTGGGACAGGCCTCTCCTACGAGCAGTACTTC.

On this clone: This could be a read error, since a much larger clone is one nucleotide away. The rearrangement joins TRBV5-5 to TRBJ2-7; D unresolved. The CDR3 has 11 residues. Germline-derived CDR1 and CDR2 are SGHKS and YYEKEE (reference sequence). V lost 3 bases and J 3 bases, leaving 4 bases between the germline ends. CDR3 amino acids: CASSSYYEQYF. CDR3 nucleotide sequence: TGTGCCAGCAGCTCCTACTACGAGCAGTACTTC. The whole variable domain, filled in from reference TRBV5-5 and TRBJ2-7, reads DAGVTQSPTHLIKTRGQQVTLRCSPISGHKSVSWYQQVLGQGPQFIFQYYEKEERGRGNFPDRFSARQFPNYSSELNVNALLLGDSALYLCASSSYYEQYFGPGTRLTVT.

This clone was seen only a few times. The chain employs TRBV7-3 and TRBJ1-1, with D unclear. The CDR3 is 13 residues long. Per the germline V gene, CDR1 is SGHTA and CDR2 is FQGTGA. Trimming cost V 3 bases and J 1 base, with 6 bases left between them. The CDR3 loop is CASSFGGNTEAFF. CDR3 bases: TGTGCCAGCAGCTTCGGAGGGAACACTGAAGCTTTCTTT.

About this clone itself: Other DNA sequences from this sample encode an identical CDR3 as well. The chain couples TRBV7-2 to TRBJ2-3; D unclear. The V end lost 1 base, the J end lost 3 bases, and 8 bases lay between the germline ends. The CDR3 contains 14 residues. Germline values: CDR1 SGHTA, CDR2 FQGNSA. The CDR3 reads CASSLGLGTDTQYF. The CDR3 DNA is TGTGCCAGCAGCTTAGGTCTGGGGACAGATACGCAGTATTTT.